The T cell receptor beta chain under discussion was sequenced for a study of CD8+ T cells in alopecia areata (dated by TCRdb to 2017 to 2018). With respect to the entire study: The treated patients, all with moderate-to-severe alopecia areata, were enrolled in an open-label pilot trial of oral tofacitinib given at 5 to 10 mg twice daily. immunoSEQ multiplex PCR using 35 Vbeta forward primers and 13 Jbeta reverse primers was used to amplify TCRbeta CDR3 regions. Human TCRbeta sequencing covered scalp tissue and sorted CD4+ and CD8+ peripheral blood T cells from patchy and totalis/universalis alopecia areata patients and healthy controls. RNA was obtained with the PAXgene miRNA kit for fixed scalp, the miRNeasy kit for PBMCs, and the RNeasy kit for mouse skin. Biopsies were taken from tofacitinib-treated patients at baseline and at 4 and 24 weeks of treatment, and a later scalp biopsy was taken in several of the tofacitinib-treated patients. In both human patients and the C3H/HeJ mouse model, the study applied high-throughput TCRbeta sequencing to look at T cell clonal expansion in alopecia areata. Patients received tofacitinib for 6 to 18 months and were then followed off drug for 6 months to check for delayed response and recurrence. Scalp clonality was compared across normal scalp (n=4), patchy alopecia areata scalp (n=8), and alopecia totalis/universalis scalp (n=8). The investigation overall reported the following: Shared TCR sequences between patients were less evident than in mice, which may be partly attributable to HLA diversity in the patient population. Unlike mouse skin, where gammadelta T cells dominate, normal human skin contains resident alphabeta T cells that get sequenced too, which complicates analysis of the scalp TCR repertoire. Lesional scalp, especially in alopecia totalis/universalis, showed higher clonality and more expanded CD8+ clones than normal scalp, suggesting antigenic drive.

Taken from the germline V gene, the CDR1 and CDR2 loops are SGHAT and FQNNGV. V loses 5 bases of germline sequence and J loses 2 bases, and the interval between the two ends is 14 bases. The CDR3 runs 15 amino acids, cysteine and phenylalanine included. CDR3 DNA only is kept here, 45 bases in frame from base 1. This specimen's time point label, interpreted: baseline before oral tofacitinib. Peripheral blood and lesional scalp punch biopsies were obtained from patients with alopecia areata. Human scalp biopsies went straight into PAXgene tissue containers for immediate fixation. Comments on this clone: Its antigen has not been determined. Base-call qualities are not available, and no considerably larger clone is one nucleotide away.

The library relied on the immunoSEQ multiplex PCR assay. For TCR sequencing, RNA was extracted from every sample and reverse transcribed into cDNA to serve as template. First-strand cDNA was synthesized with SuperScript III using a 2:1 mix of oligo-dT and random hexamers. A synthetic immune receptor repertoire was used to assess amplification bias, and residual bias was removed computationally. Processing in the source paper ran as follows. Raw reads were preprocessed for error removal, and CDR3 was defined according to IMGT conventions as running from the conserved cysteine to phenylalanine. Clonality was computed as 1 minus the Shannon entropy, with the entropy normalized by log2 of the number of productive unique TCRs. Whether scalp clones were CD4 or CD8 was inferred by matching scalp TCRbeta sequences against CD4 and CD8 repertoires sorted from blood. Here the immuneACCESS table is served through TCRdb, limited to in-frame sequences with V and J called. Missing clones are a known gap in these copies; in checked studies unresolved V genes cover under half, and the rest lacks a known reason. That table gives V, J and clone size, and the DNA gave D and trimming. For this sample there are about 19,000 clones; 65% to 75% appear just once. 6% to 7.5% of the sample goes to the ten largest clones.

The specimen was skin, collected at week 0. This clonotype was sampled from a human donor with alopecia areata. The chain employs TRBV11-2 and TRBJ2-3; the D gene could be TRBD1 or TRBD2, each one agreeing over 5 bases. The DNA sequence reads TGTGCCAGCAGCCGAACCCGGGGCTTCACAGATACGCAGTATTTT. Its protein is CASSRTRGFTDTQYF.